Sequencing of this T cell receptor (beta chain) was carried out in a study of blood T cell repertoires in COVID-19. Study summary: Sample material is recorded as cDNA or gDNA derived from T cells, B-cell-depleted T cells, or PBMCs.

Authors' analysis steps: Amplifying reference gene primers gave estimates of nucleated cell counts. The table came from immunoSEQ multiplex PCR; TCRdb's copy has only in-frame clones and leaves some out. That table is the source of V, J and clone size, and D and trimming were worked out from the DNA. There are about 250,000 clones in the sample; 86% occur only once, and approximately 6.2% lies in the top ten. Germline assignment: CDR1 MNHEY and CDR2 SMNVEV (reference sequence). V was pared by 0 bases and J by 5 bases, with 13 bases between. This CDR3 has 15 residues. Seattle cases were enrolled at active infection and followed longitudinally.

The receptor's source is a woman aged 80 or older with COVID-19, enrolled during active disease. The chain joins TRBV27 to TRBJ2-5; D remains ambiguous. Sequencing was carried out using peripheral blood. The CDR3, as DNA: TGTGCCAGCAGTTTATCAGACGGTAGGCGGGAGACCCAGTACTTC. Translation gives CASSLSDGRRETQYF.